One and the same sample provided the 17 T cell receptor beta chains below, sequenced in a study of cytomegalovirus exposure and HLA in healthy donors. This table comes from immunoSEQ multiplex PCR, and its TCRdb copy is limited to in-frame clones, with some not included. The sample contains around 200,000 clones, about four fifths of which appear only once. Sequenced material: PBMCs. These receptors came from a woman younger than 35 in good health and CMV-seropositive.

The chain couples TRBV11-2 to TRBJ2-4, with D perhaps TRBD1 (6 bases). V shed 3 bases and J shed 0 bases, with 15 bases lying between them. Germline loops: CDR1 SGHAT, CDR2 FQNNGV. The CDR3 extends over 17 amino acids. This CDR3 reads CASSFLGDTGAKNIQYF. CDR3 DNA: TGTGCCAGCAGCTTCCTTGGGGACACGGGAGCCAAAAACATTCAGTACTTC.

This sequence joins TRBV5-1 and TRBJ1-2; no reliable D call. Germline V gene lookup returns CDR1 SGHRS and CDR2 YFSETQ. V shed 4 bases and J shed 4 bases, with 8 bases lying between them. The CDR3 spans 12 residues. The CDR3 region is CASSPSSYGYTF. DNA of the CDR3: TGCGCCAGCAGCCCTTCCAGCTATGGCTACACCTTC.

This clone was recorded a few times. The rearrangement joins TRBV11-3 to TRBJ2-5, with 7 bases that match TRBD1. CDR1 and CDR2 (germline): SGHNT, YENEEA. V dropped 4 bases and J dropped 2; count of bases not matched to a gene: 7. The CDR3 has 15 amino acids. CDR3 coding DNA: TGTGCCAGCAGCTCGCACCGGGACAGACAAGAGACCCAGTACTTC. It yields the protein CASSSHRDRQETQYF.

The V gene is TRBV4-2, the J gene TRBJ2-1; D is perhaps TRBD1 (6 bases). Germline V gives CDR1 LGHNA, CDR2 YNFKEQ. Trimming left V 1 base short and J 3 bases short, with 10 bases between. CDR3 length: 15 residues. The CDR3 spells CASSQGEGGYNEQFF. The CDR3 bases are TGTGCCAGCAGCCAAGGTGAAGGGGGCTACAATGAGCAGTTCTTC.

This sequence joins TRBV7-3 and TRBJ1-1; TRBD1 agrees at 7 bases. The V and J ends lost 5 bases and 4 bases, in that order; junction bases with no gene match: 7. CDR1 and CDR2 from the germline V gene are SGHTA and FQGTGA. The CDR3 spans 14 residues. CDR3: CASSRDRVGTEAFF. CDR3 DNA sequence: TGTGCCAGCAGCCGAGACAGGGTCGGCACTGAAGCTTTCTTT.

The chain couples TRBV5-6 to TRBJ2-1, with TRBD1 matching 8 bases. Germline V gives CDR1 SGHDT, CDR2 YYEEEE. The CDR3 length is 17 residues. With V trimmed by 4 bases and J by 7 bases, 16 bases remained unmatched. The CDR3: CASSPRDRLGFLNEQFF. The CDR3 nucleotides are TGTGCCAGCAGCCCAAGGGACAGGCTGGGTTTTTTGAATGAGCAGTTCTTC.

This clone was observed a handful of times. The V gene is TRBV4-3, the J gene TRBJ2-1; D possibly corresponds to TRBD2 (6 bases). The CDR3 has 16 residues. Germline-derived CDR1 and CDR2 are LGHNA and YSLEER. Deletions cut 4 bases from V and 0 bases from J, with 13 bases between. The CDR3 spells CASSRGGGDSYNEQFF. The CDR3 DNA follows: TGCGCCAGCAGCCGGGGAGGCGGGGACTCCTACAATGAGCAGTTCTTC.

This clone was observed a single time. The genes are TRBV6-1 and TRBJ1-5; D not resolved. This CDR3 is built from 14 residues. Germline CDR1 MNHNS, CDR2 SASEGT. V lost 2 bases to trimming and J lost 6 bases, with 11 bases between them. Here the CDR3 DNA reads TGTGCCAGCAGTGAACTTAGAGGGTCTCAGCCCCAGCATTTT. Its translation: CASSELRGSQPQHF.

The chain employs TRBV5-4 and TRBJ1-2, with TRBD1 as a possible D gene (6 bases). The germline V and J ends were trimmed by 4 bases and 2 bases, with 12 bases remaining between them. Germline V gene data show CDR1 as SGHNT and CDR2 as YYREEE (reference sequence). The CDR3 has 14 amino acids. For the CDR3, the DNA is TGTGCCAGCAGCAGCCTAACAGGGAACTATGGCTACACCTTC. Protein: CASSSLTGNYGYTF.

The chain has TRBV2 and TRBJ1-1; D is uncertain. Per the germline V gene, CDR1 is SNHLY and CDR2 is FYNNEI. The CDR3 extends over 15 amino acids. Trimming shortened V by 1 base and J by 2 bases, and 11 bases separated the two germline ends. The CDR3 DNA follows: TGTGCCAGCAGTGAAGAACGACAAGAAAACACTGAAGCTTTCTTT. This encodes CASSEERQENTEAFF.

This chain links TRBV4-1 with TRBJ1-3; the D gene is possibly TRBD1 (6 bases). CDR1 is MGHRA and CDR2 is YSYEKL in the germline V gene. CDR3 length: 22 residues. V shed 0 bases and J shed 1 base, with 28 bases lying between them. CDR3 protein: CASSQDPLLHRSRGSSGNTIYF. In DNA, the CDR3 is TGCGCCAGCAGCCAAGATCCCCTACTTCACAGGTCCAGGGGTTCTTCTGGAAACACCATATATTTT.

V usage is TRBV2 and J usage is TRBJ1-5; D is undetermined. V was clipped by 3 bases and J by 8 bases, with 14 bases between them. From germline, CDR1 is SNHLY and CDR2 FYNNEI. The CDR3 loop spans 14 amino acids. The CDR3 nucleotides read TGTGCCAGCAGTGATCCAAGACGGCGGGAGCCCCAGCATTTT. It encodes CASSDPRRREPQHF.

The rearrangement joins TRBV7-3 to TRBJ2-6, with 7 nucleotides matching TRBD1. Per germline, CDR1 SGHTA and CDR2 FQGTGA. With V trimmed by 4 bases and J by 0 bases, 9 bases remained unmatched. The length of the CDR3 is 18 residues. The CDR3 bases are TGTGCCAGCAGCTCAACCGGGACAGCAAACTCTGGGGCCAACGTCCTGACTTTC. This translates into CASSSTGTANSGANVLTF.

The rearrangement uses TRBV4-2 and TRBJ2-7, with 7 bases fitting TRBD1. CDR1 is LGHNA and CDR2 is YNFKEQ in the germline V gene. V lost 0 bases to trimming and J lost 2 bases; unmatched junction nucleotides: 4. CDR3 length equals 15 residues. CDR3 DNA: TGTGCCAGCAGCCAAGAGCCGGGACAGACCTACGAGCAGTACTTC. Translation gives CASSQEPGQTYEQYF.

This clone came up once. This sequence joins TRBV19 and TRBJ1-1, with 7 bases aligning to TRBD1. CDR1 is LNHDA, CDR2 SQIVND, per germline (reference sequence). V trimming: 10 bases; J trimming: 4 bases; junction bases outside the gene matches: 12. The length of the CDR3 is 14 residues. CDR3 sequence reads: CAKLQGMEGTEAFF. CDR3 DNA sequence: TGTGCCAAATTACAGGGGATGGAAGGCACTGAAGCTTTCTTT.

The rearrangement joins TRBV2 to TRBJ1-5, with D tentatively TRBD1 (6 bases). Trimming removed 5 bases at V and 3 bases at J, with 11 bases between. Per the germline V gene, CDR1 is SNHLY and CDR2 is FYNNEI. CDR3 length: 14 residues. The CDR3 sequence: CASSQGLLNQPQHF. CDR3 DNA sequence: TGTGCCAGCAGTCAGGGGCTCCTCAATCAGCCCCAGCATTTT.

This clone was picked up one time. V usage is TRBV19 and J usage is TRBJ1-2; possible D gene TRBD1, 6 bases. V lost 5 bases, J lost 3 bases, and 16 bases lay in between. CDR3 size: 15 residues. Germline CDR1 LNHDA, CDR2 SQIVND (reference sequence). CDR3 residues: CASSLPGHRDYGYTF. The CDR3 bases are TGTGCCAGTAGTCTTCCGGGACACAGAGACTATGGCTACACCTTC. The variable domain in full, completed from reference TRBV19 and TRBJ1-2, reads DGGITQSPKYLFRKEGQNVTLSCEQNLNHDAMYWYRQDPGQGLRLIYYSQIVNDFQKGDIAEGYSVSREKKESFPLTVTSAQKNPTAFYLCASSLPGHRDYGYTFGSGTRLTVV.